This entry lists 16 T cell receptor beta chains sequenced from one sample in a study of Graves' ophthalmopathy and Graves' hyperthyroidism. RNA transcripts yielded amplified TCR beta CDR3 regions. First-round RT-PCR relied on HTBI primers, and a second-round multiplex PCR came next. Each CDR3 protein gets one entry after TCRdb re-called the multiplex PCR reads with MiXCR. The table shows about 410,000 distinct CDR3 sequences, with around 20% occurring only once. The specimen sequenced was peripheral blood. The receptor source for this set is a woman younger than 30 with Graves' ophthalmopathy.

This clonotype was seen at least ten times. V and J are TRBV30 and TRBJ1-1; D is undetermined. Germline loops: CDR1 GTSNPN, CDR2 SVGIG (reference sequence). The CDR3 has 11 residues. Trimming removed 0 bases from V and 6 bases from J, with 5 bases in between. CDR3: CAWSVTAEAFF. CDR3 in DNA: TGTGCCTGGAGTGTAACCGCTGAAGCTTTCTTT.

The sample holds many counts of this clonotype. The chain combines TRBV10-3 with TRBJ2-7; D is perhaps TRBD1 or TRBD2 (5 bases each). Trimming cost V 10 bases and J 2 bases, with 12 bases left between them. The length of the CDR3 is 12 residues. The V gene's germline CDR1 is ENHRY and CDR2 SYGVKD. The CDR3 nucleotides are TGTGCCACCCTCGGGGCAGCCTACGAGCAGTACTTC. Translated, it gives CATLGAAYEQYF.

This clonotype was counted at least ten times. This rearrangement joins TRBV30 to TRBJ1-1; a possible D gene is TRBD1 (5 bases). The V gene's germline CDR1 is GTSNPN and CDR2 SVGIG (reference sequence). CDR3 length: 12 residues. Trimming took 0 bases from V and 8 from J, leaving 10 bases between them. The CDR3 loop is CAWSVQRGEAFF. In DNA form, the CDR3 reads TGTGCCTGGAGTGTACAAAGGGGCGAAGCTTTCTTT. Drawing the rest from reference TRBV30 and TRBJ1-1, the complete variable domain is SQTIHQWPATLVQPVGSPLSLECTVEGTSNPNLYWYRQAAGRGLQLLFYSVGIGQISSEVPQNLSASRPQDRQFILSSKKLLLSDSGFYLCAWSVQRGEAFFGQGTRLTVV.

The chain recombines TRBV20-1 with TRBJ2-5, with D perhaps given as TRBD1 or TRBD2 (5 bases each). Deletions cut 6 bases from V and 2 bases from J, with 13 bases between. This CDR3 region has 13 residues. The germline V gene has CDR1 DFQATT and CDR2 SNEGSKA (reference sequence). The chain's CDR3 is CSAGTRRQETQYF. CDR3 DNA: TGCAGTGCCGGGACGCGAAGACAAGAGACCCAGTACTTC.

This clonotype was picked up many times. The chain employs TRBV7-3 and TRBJ1-2; 9 bases map to TRBD1. The germline V gene encodes CDR1 SGHTA and CDR2 FQGTGA. CDR3 length equals 15 residues. The V and J ends lost 5 bases and 8 bases, in that order; junction bases with no gene match: 12. In nucleotides, the CDR3 is TGTGCCAGCAGCCACAACAGGGGGCAGGGCGGGGGCTACACCTTC. Translated, it gives CASSHNRGQGGGYTF.

This clonotype was recorded at least ten times. The chain employs TRBV6-1 and TRBJ2-1; D call uncertain. V lost 1 base, J lost 7 bases, and 11 bases lay in between. This CDR3 has 14 amino acids. The germline CDR1 and CDR2 sequences are MNHNS and SASEGT. CDR3 sequence: CASSEGLFTNEQFF. In DNA, the CDR3 is TGTGCCAGCAGTGAAGGGCTATTTACAAATGAGCAGTTCTTC.

This clonotype was recorded at least ten times. The chain carries TRBV6-2 or TRBV6-3 and TRBJ1-1, with D uncertain. CDR1 MNHEY and CDR2 SVGEGT come from the germline V gene. The CDR3 sequence is 18 residues long. V dropped 0 bases and J dropped 0 bases, with 17 bases sitting between them. Here the CDR3 DNA reads TGTGCCAGCAGTTACTCAATAGTCAAGGGCGGCATGAACACTGAAGCTTTCTTT. As protein: CASSYSIVKGGMNTEAFF.

This clonotype has a count of ten or more. The CDR3 DNA reads TGCGCCAGCAGCCAAGATGGGCAGGGGGACCACGAGCAGTACTTC. Protein sequence: CASSQDGQGDHEQYF. The V gene is TRBV4-3, the J gene TRBJ2-7; 7 bases are a match to TRBD1. CDR1 and CDR2 (germline): LGHNA, YSLEER. CDR3 size: 15 residues. J was trimmed by 5 bases and V by 0 bases; bases with no gene match: 7.

This clonotype was seen repeatedly, ten times or more. V and J are TRBV4-3 and TRBJ1-1; D ambiguous. The germline gives CDR1 LGHNA, CDR2 YSLEER. CDR3 length: 15 residues. Trimming took off 0 bases at V and 7 bases at J, with 15 bases between the two ends. The CDR3: CASSQDNLPWGEAFF. The CDR3 DNA follows: TGCGCCAGCAGCCAAGATAACCTACCTTGGGGTGAAGCTTTCTTT.

This clonotype was counted ten times or more. The chain recombines TRBV12-3 or TRBV12-4 with TRBJ1-3, with no clear D. V was shortened by 6 bases and J by 0 bases, with 12 bases between the two germline ends. The CDR3 sequence is 15 residues long. The DNA of the CDR3 is TGTGCCAGCAGGCCAATCGGGAGCTCTGGAAACACCATATATTTT. This codes for CASRPIGSSGNTIYF.

This clonotype was recorded many times. The chain links TRBV30 to TRBJ2-2; D is ambiguous. CDR1 and CDR2 from the germline V gene are GTSNPN and SVGIG (reference sequence). The CDR3 extends over 13 amino acids. V shed 3 bases and J shed 2 bases, with 7 bases lying between them. CDR3 loop: CAWRVENTGELFF. DNA for the CDR3: TGTGCCTGGAGGGTAGAAAACACCGGGGAGCTGTTTTTT.

This clonotype was seen at least ten times. The J gene is TRBJ2-4, the V gene TRBV5-5; 14 bases line up with TRBD2. Per the germline V gene, CDR1 is SGHKS and CDR2 is YYEKEE (reference sequence). This CDR3 spans 17 amino acids. Trimming removed 4 bases from V and 1 base from J; junction bases left unmatched: 4. The CDR3 nucleotides read TGTGCCAGCAGCCCGACTAGCGGGGGGGCGGCCAAAAACATTCAGTACTTC. It translates to CASSPTSGGAAKNIQYF.

This clonotype was detected ten times or more. One end of the junction does not line up with germline, which may come from a read error. The chain couples TRBV12-3 or TRBV12-4 to TRBJ1-2; maybe TRBD1 (6 bases). This CDR3 has 15 residues. DNA for the CDR3: TGTGCCGGCAGTTTAGAGCAGGGGCCCAACTATGGCTACACCTTC. Protein sequence: CAGSLEQGPNYGYTF.

This clonotype has ten or more counts. This chain links TRBV6-2 or TRBV6-3 with TRBJ2-5; TRBD2 agrees at 8 bases. Trimming took 0 bases from V and 5 from J; bases not matched to a gene: 11. From germline, CDR1 is MNHEY and CDR2 SVGEGT. The CDR3 covers 17 residues. The DNA for the CDR3 is TGTGCCAGCAGTTACTCAGCGGGGGCGGTGCAGTACGAGACCCAGTACTTC. Encoded protein: CASSYSAGAVQYETQYF.

There are many counts of this clonotype. This chain's CDR3 is CASSLMLAPVDKNIQYF. As DNA, the CDR3 is TGTGCCAGCAGTTTAATGCTAGCGCCTGTGGACAAAAACATTCAGTACTTC. The rearrangement links TRBV28 to TRBJ2-4; the D gene is possibly TRBD2 (6 bases). The CDR3 length is 17 residues. The V end lost 2 bases, the J end lost 3 bases, and 17 bases lay between the germline ends. Germline values: CDR1 MDHEN, CDR2 SYDVKM.

This clonotype came up many times. V and J are TRBV19 and TRBJ1-1, with a tentative D call TRBD1 (6 bases). The CDR3 extends over 13 amino acids. Trimming shortened V by 9 bases and J by 1 base, and 12 bases separated the two germline ends. The germline CDR1 and CDR2 sequences are LNHDA and SQIVND (reference sequence). CDR3: CASTGTRNTEAFF. The CDR3 DNA reads as TGTGCCAGCACCGGGACACGGAACACTGAAGCTTTCTTT.